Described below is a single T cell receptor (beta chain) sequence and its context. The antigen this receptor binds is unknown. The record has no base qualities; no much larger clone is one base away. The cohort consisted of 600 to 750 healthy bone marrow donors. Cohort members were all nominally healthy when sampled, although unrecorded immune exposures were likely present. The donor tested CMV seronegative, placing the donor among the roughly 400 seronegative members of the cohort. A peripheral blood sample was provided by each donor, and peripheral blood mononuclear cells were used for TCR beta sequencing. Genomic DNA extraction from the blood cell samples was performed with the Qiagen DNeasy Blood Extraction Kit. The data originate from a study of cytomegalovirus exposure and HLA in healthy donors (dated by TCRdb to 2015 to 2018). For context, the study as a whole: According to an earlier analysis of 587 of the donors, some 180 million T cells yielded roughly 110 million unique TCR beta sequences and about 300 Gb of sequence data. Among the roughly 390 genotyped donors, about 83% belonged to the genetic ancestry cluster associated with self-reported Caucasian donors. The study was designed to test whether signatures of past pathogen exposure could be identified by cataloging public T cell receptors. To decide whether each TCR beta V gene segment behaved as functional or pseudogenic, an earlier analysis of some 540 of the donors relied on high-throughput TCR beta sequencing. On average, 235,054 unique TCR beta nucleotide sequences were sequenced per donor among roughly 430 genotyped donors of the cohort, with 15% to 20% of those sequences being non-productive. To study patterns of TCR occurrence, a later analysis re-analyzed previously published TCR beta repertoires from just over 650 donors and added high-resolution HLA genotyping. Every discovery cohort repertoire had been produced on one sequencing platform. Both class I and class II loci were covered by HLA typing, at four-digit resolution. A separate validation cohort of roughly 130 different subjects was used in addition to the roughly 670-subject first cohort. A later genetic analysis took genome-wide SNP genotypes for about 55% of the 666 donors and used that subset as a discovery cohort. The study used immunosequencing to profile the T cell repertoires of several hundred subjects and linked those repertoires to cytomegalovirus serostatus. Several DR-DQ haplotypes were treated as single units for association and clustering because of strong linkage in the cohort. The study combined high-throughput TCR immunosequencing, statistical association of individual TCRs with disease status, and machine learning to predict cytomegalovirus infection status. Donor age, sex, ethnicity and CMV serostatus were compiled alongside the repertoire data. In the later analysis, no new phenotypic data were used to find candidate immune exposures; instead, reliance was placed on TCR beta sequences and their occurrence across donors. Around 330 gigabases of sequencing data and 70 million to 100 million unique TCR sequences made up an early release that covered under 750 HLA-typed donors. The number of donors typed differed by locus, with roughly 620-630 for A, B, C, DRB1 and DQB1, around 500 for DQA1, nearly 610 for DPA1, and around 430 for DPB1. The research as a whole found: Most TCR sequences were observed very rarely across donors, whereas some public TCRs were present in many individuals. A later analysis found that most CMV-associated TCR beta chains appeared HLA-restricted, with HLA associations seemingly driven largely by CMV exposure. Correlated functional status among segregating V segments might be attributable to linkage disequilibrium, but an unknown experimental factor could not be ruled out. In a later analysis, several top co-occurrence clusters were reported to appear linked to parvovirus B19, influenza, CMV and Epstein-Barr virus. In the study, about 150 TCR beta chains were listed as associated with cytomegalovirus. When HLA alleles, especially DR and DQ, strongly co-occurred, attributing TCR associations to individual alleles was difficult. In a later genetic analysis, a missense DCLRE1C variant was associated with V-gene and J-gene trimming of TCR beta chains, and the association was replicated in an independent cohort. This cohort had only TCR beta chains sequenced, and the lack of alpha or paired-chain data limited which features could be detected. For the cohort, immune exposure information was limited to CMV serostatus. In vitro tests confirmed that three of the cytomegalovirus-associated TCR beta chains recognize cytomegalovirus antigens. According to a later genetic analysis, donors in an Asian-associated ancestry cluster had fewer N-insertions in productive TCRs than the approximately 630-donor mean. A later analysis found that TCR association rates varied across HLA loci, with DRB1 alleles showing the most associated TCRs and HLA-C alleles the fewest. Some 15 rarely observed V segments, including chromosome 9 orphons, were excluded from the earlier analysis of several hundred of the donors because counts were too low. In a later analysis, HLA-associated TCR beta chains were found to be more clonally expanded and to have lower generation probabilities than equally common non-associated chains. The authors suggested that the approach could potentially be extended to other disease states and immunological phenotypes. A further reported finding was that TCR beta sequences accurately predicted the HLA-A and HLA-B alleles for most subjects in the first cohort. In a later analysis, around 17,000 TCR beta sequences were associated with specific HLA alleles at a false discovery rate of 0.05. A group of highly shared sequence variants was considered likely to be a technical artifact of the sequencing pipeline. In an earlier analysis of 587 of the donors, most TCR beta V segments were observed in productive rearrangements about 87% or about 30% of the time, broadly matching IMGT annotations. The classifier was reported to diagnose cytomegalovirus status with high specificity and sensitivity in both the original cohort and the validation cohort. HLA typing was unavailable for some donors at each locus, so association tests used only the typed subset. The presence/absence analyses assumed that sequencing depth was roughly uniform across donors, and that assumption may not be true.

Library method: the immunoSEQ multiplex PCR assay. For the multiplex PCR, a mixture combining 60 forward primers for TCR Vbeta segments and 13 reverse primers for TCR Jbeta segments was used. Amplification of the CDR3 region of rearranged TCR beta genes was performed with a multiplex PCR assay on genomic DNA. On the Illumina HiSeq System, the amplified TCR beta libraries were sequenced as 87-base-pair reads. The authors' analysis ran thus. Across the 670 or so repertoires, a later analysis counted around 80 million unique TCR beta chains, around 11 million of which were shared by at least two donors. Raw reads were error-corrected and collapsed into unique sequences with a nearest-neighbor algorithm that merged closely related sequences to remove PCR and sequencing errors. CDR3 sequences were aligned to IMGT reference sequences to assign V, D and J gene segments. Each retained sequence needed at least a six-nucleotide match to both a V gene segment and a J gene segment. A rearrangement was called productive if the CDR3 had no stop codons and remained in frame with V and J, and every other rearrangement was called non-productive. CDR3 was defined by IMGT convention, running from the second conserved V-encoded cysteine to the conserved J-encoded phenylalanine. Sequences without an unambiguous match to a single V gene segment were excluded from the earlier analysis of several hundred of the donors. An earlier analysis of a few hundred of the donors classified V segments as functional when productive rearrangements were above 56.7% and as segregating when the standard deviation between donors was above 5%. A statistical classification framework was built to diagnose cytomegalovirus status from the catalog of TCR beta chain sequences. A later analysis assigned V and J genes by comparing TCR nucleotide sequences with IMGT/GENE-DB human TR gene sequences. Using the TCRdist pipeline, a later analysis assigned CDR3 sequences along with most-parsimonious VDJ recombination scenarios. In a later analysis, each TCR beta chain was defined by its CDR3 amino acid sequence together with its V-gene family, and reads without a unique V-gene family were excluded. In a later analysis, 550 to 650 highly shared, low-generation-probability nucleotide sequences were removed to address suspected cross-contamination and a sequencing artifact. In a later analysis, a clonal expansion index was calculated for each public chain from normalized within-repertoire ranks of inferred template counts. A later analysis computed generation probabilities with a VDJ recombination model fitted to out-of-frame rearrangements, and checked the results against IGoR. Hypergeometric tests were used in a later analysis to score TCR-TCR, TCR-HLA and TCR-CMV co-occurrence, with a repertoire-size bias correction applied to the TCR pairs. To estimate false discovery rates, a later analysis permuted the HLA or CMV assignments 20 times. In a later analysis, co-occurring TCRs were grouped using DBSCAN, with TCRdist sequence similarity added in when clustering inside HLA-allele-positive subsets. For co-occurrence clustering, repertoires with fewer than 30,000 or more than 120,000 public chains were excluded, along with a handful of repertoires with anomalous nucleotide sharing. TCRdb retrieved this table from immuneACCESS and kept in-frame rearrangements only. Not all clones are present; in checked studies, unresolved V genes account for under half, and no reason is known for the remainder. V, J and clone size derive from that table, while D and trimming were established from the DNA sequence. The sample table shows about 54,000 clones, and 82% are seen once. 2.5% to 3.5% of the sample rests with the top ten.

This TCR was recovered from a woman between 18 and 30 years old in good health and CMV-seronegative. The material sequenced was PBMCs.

In nucleotide form, the sequence is TGTGCCAGCAGCGCTAGCGGGAGGGGGTACGAGCAGTACTTC. The resulting protein is CASSASGRGYEQYF. Recombination linked TRBV9 to TRBJ2-7, and 12 junctional nucleotides match TRBD2. Looking up the germline V gene yields CDR1 SGDLS and CDR2 YYNGEE. There are 14 amino acids in the CDR3, from cysteine to phenylalanine inclusive. Here the CDR3 DNA is all that survives: 42 bases in frame from base 1. V is trimmed back by 3 bases and J by 4 bases, and the junction contains 2 bases that no gene match accounts for.